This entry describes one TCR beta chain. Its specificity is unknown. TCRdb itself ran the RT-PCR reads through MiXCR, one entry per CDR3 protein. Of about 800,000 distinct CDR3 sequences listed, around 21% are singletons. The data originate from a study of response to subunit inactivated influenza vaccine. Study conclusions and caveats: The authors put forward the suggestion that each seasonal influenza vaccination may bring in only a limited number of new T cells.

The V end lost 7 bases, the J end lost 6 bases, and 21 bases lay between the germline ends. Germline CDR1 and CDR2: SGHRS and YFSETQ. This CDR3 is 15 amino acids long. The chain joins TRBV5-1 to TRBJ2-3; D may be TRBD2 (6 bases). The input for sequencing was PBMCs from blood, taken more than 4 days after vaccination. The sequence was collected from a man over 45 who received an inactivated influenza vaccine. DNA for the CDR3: TGCGCCAGCGGGAATAGCGGTGTGACGGCTGATACGCAGTATTTT. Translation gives CASGNSGVTADTQYF.